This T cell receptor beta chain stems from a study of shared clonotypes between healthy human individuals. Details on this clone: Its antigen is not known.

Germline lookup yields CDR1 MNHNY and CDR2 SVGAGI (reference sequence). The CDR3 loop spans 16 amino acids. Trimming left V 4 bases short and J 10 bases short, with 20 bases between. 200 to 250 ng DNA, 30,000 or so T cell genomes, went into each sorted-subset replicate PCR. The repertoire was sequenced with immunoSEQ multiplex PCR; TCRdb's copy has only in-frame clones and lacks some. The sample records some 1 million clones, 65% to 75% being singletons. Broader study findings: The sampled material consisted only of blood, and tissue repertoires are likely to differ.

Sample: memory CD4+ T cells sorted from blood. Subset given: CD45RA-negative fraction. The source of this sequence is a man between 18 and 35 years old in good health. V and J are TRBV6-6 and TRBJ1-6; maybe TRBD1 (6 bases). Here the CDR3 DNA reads TGTGCCAGCAGTTCCACCGATGGACAGATCGGGTCACCCCTCCACTTT. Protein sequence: CASSSTDGQIGSPLHF.